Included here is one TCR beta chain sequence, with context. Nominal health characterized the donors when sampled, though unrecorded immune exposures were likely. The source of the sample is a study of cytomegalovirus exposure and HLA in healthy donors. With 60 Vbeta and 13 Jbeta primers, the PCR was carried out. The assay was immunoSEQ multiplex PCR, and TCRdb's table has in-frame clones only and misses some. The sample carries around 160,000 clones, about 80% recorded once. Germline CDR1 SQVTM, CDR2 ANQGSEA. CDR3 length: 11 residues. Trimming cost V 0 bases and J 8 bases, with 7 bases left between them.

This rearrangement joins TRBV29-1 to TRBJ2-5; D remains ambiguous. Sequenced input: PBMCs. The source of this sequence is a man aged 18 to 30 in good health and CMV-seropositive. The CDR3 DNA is TGCAGCGTTGAAGAAATAGCAACCCAGTACTTC. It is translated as CSVEEIATQYF.